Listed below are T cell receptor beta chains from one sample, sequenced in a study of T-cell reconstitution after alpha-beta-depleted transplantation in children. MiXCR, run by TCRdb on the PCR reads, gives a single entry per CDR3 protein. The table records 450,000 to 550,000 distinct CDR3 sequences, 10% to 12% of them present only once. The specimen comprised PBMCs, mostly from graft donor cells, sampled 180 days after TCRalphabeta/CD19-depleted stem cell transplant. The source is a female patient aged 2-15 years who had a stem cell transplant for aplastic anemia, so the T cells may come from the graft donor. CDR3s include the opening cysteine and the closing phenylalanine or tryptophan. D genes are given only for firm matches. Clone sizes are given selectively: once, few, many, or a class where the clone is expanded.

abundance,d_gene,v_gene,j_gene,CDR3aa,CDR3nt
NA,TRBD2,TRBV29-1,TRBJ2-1,CSVERRRSGREFEQFF,TGCAGCGTTGAGCGGCGACGGAGCGGGAGGGAATTTGAGCAGTTCTTC
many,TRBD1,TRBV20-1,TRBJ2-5,CSARAHGTGVGETQYF,TGCAGTGCTAGAGCCCACGGGACAGGGGTTGGAGAGACCCAGTACTTC
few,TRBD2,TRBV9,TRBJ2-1,CASSVAVSGSSYNEQFF,TGTGCCAGCAGCGTAGCTGTTAGCGGGAGCTCCTACAATGAGCAGTTCTTC
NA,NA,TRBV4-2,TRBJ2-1,CASSQDSASSYNEQFF,TGTGCCAGCAGCCAAGATTCGGCCAGCTCCTACAATGAGCAGTTCTTC
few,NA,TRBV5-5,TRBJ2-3,CASSPRRGTTDTQYF,TGTGCCAGCAGCCCGAGGAGGGGGACCACAGATACGCAGTATTTT
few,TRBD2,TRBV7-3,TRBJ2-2,CASSQTSGRTGELFF,TGTGCCAGCAGCCAGACTAGCGGGCGCACCGGGGAGCTGTTTTTT
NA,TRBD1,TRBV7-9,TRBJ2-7,CASSAGQARSYEQYF,TGTGCCAGCAGCGCGGGACAGGCCCGCTCCTACGAGCAGTACTTC
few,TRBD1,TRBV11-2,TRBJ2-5,CASSQITGAPQAQYF,TGTGCCAGCAGCCAAATCACAGGGGCTCCTCAGGCCCAGTACTTC
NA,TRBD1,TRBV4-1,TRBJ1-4,CASSHHTGEEKLFF,TGCGCCAGCAGCCACCATACAGGGGAAGAAAAACTGTTTTTT
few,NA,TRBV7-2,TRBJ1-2,CASSLQGPYGYTF,TGTGCCAGCAGCTTGCAGGGTCCCTATGGCTACACCTTC
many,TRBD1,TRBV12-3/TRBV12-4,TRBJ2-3,CASSLADRVKTDTQYF,TGTGCCAGCAGTTTAGCCGACAGGGTGAAGACAGATACGCAGTATTTT
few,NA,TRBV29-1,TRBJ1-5,CSVLTGIVGSNQPQHF,TGCAGCGTACTAACAGGGATTGTTGGGAGCAATCAGCCCCAGCATTTT
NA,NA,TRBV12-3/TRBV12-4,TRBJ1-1,CASREGTRSTEAFF,TGTGCCAGCAGGGAGGGGACTAGGAGCACTGAAGCTTTCTTT
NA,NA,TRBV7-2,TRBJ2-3,CASTLVGRVTDTQYF,TGTGCCAGCACCCTAGTAGGCAGGGTCACAGATACGCAGTATTTT
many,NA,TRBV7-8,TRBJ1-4,CASSLNRVDEKLFF,TGTGCCAGCAGCTTAAACAGGGTGGATGAAAAACTGTTTTTT
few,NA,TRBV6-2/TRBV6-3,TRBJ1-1,CASSHTAQPPEAFF,TGTGCCAGCAGTCACACGGCTCAGCCACCGGAAGCTTTCTTT
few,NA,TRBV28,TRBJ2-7,CASSFGLYEQYF,TGTGCCAGCAGTTTCGGACTCTACGAGCAGTACTTC
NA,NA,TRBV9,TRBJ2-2,CASSVGLDPGELFF,TGTGCCAGCAGCGTAGGACTCGACCCCGGGGAGCTGTTTTTT
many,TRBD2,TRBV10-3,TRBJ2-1,CAITRGGSYNEQFF,TGTGCCATCACCCGGGGGGGCTCCTACAATGAGCAGTTCTTC
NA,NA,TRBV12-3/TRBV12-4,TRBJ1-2,CASRWTHGYTF,TGTGCCAGCCGGTGGACCCATGGCTACACCTTC
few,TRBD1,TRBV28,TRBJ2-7,CASSIIVGQGLVQYF,TGTGCCAGCAGCATCATAGTGGGACAGGGGCTCGTGCAGTACTTC
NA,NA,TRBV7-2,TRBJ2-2,CASSPVGGTGELFF,TGTGCCAGCAGCCCAGTAGGGGGCACCGGGGAGCTGTTTTTT
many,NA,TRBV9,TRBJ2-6,CASSNPGRVSGANVLTF,TGTGCCAGCAGCAACCCGGGACGGGTCTCTGGGGCCAACGTCCTGACTTTC
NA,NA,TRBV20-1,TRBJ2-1,CSAPTAVSYNEQFF,TGCAGTGCCCCGACGGCGGTCTCCTACAATGAGCAGTTCTTC
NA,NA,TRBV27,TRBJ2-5,CASSERRLVGTQYF,TGTGCCAGCAGCGAACGGCGACTAGTAGGGACCCAGTACTTC
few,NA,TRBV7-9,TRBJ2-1,CASSFLRASYNEQFF,TGTGCCAGCAGCTTTCTGAGGGCTTCCTACAATGAGCAGTTCTTC
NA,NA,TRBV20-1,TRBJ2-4,CSASERSIQYF,TGCAGTGCCTCCGAGCGAAGCATTCAGTACTTC
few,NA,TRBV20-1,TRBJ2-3,CSARDEEVTQYF,TGCAGTGCTAGAGATGAAGAGGTTACGCAGTATTTT
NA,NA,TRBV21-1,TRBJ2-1,CASSTRIYGAYNEQFF,TGTGCCAGCAGCACTAGGATTTACGGAGCCTACAATGAGCAGTTCTTC
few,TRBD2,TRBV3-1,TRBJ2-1,CASSQLGGRSSYNEQFF,TGTGCCAGCAGTCAATTGGGAGGGCGGAGCTCCTACAATGAGCAGTTCTTC